The 10 T cell receptor beta chains given below trace back to one sample, sequenced in a study of cytomegalovirus exposure and HLA in healthy donors. The primer mix had 60 Vbeta and 13 Jbeta primers. This table comes from immunoSEQ multiplex PCR, and its TCRdb copy is limited to in-frame clones, with some not included. The sample yields 170,000 or so clones, 70% to 85% seen once. Input material: PBMCs. All receptors derive from a young man in good health and CMV-seronegative.

This chain connects TRBV25-1 to TRBJ2-5; D is undetermined. The CDR3 covers 11 residues. V was cut by 4 bases and J by 5 bases, with 5 bases left in between. Germline V CDR1 and CDR2: MGHDK, SYGVNS. CDR3 residues: CASSARETQYF. Here the CDR3 DNA reads TGTGCCAGCAGTGCCCGGGAGACCCAGTACTTC.

In its sample, this clone was seen once. The chain links TRBV5-4 to TRBJ2-7, with D perhaps TRBD1 or TRBD2 (6 bases each). Trimming removed 4 bases from V and 0 bases from J, with 14 bases in between. The CDR3 sequence is 15 residues long. Germline V lookup: CDR1 SGHNT, CDR2 YYREEE (reference sequence). For the CDR3, the DNA is TGTGCCAGCAGCCTGGGGGGCTCCGGCTCCTACGAGCAGTACTTC. Amino acid sequence: CASSLGGSGSYEQYF.

The V and J genes are TRBV7-8 and TRBJ2-5, with TRBD2 as a possible D gene (5 bases). From germline, CDR1 is SGHVS and CDR2 FQNEAQ. The CDR3 spans 15 residues. V was pared by 3 bases and J by 2 bases, with 13 bases between. The CDR3 nucleotides read TGTGCCAGCAGCTTCGTACTAGGGATTCAAGAGACCCAGTACTTC. The encoded protein is CASSFVLGIQETQYF.

CDR3 amino acids: CSAGTGVSGNTIYF. DNA of the CDR3: TGCAGCGCCGGGACAGGAGTTTCCGGAAACACCATATATTTT. The rearrangement uses TRBV29-1 and TRBJ1-3; the match to TRBD1 covers 8 bases. The trim removed 7 bases at V and 4 bases at J, leaving 9 bases unmatched. The V gene's germline CDR1 is SQVTM and CDR2 ANQGSEA. This CDR3 is 14 amino acids long.

The rearrangement links TRBV7-2 to TRBJ2-1; 12 bases align to TRBD1. V was pared by 5 bases and J by 5 bases, with 4 bases of the junction left unmatched. In germline, CDR1 is SGHTA, CDR2 FQGNSA. The length of the CDR3 is 15 residues. This CDR3 is CASSPRDRGHNEQFF. CDR3 in DNA: TGTGCCAGCAGCCCAAGGGACAGGGGGCACAATGAGCAGTTCTTC.

J is TRBJ1-1 and V is TRBV28, with D perhaps TRBD1 (5 bases). This CDR3 has 15 residues. The V and J ends lost 8 bases and 4 bases respectively, with 20 bases between them. CDR1 and CDR2 from the germline V gene are MDHEN and SYDVKM. The CDR3 region is CASGSTRGYSTEAFF. The CDR3 DNA is TGTGCCAGCGGCTCTACCCGGGGGTATAGCACTGAAGCTTTCTTT.

The rearrangement uses TRBV5-1 and TRBJ2-2; tentatively, D is TRBD1 (5 bases). Trimming removed 0 bases at V and 1 base at J, with 10 bases between. This CDR3 spans 16 amino acids. Germline CDR1 and CDR2: SGHRS and YFSETQ. CDR3 sequence (DNA): TGCGCCAGCAGCTTGGCCGACAGACTGAACACCGGGGAGCTGTTTTTT. Its protein is CASSLADRLNTGELFF.

The chain links TRBV11-2 to TRBJ1-4, with TRBD1 matching over 8 bases. V gave up 5 bases and J gave up 8 bases; unmatched junction bases: 10. Germline V gene data show CDR1 as SGHAT and CDR2 as FQNNGV. The length of the CDR3 is 15 residues. For the CDR3, the DNA is TGTGCCAGCAGCACTACTCCGGGACAGGAAGAAAAACTGTTTTTT. It translates to CASSTTPGQEEKLFF.

The chain recombines TRBV27 with TRBJ2-5, with 9 nucleotides matching TRBD2. The better agreement between TRBJ2-7 and the DNA end casts doubt on the J call. The CDR3 spans 15 residues. Germline CDR1 and CDR2: MNHEY and SMNVEV (reference sequence). CDR3 DNA sequence: TGTGCCAGCAGTCTAAGGGCGGGAGGGCCTACCGAGCAGTACTTC. Amino acids: CASSLRAGGPTEQYF.

This clone was detected only once. The chain couples TRBV14 to TRBJ2-1; D is perhaps TRBD2 (6 bases). V was trimmed by 5 bases and J by 9 bases, leaving 17 bases between them. CDR1 and CDR2 (germline): SGHDN, FVKESK. The CDR3 runs 14 residues. CDR3 coding DNA: TGTGCCAGCAGCTGGGGACTCCCAAGCGGTGAGCAGTTCTTC. As protein: CASSWGLPSGEQFF.